Presented here are 5 T cell receptor beta chains from one specimen sequenced in a study of control samples from healthy donors and cancer patients. The protocol was immunoSEQ multiplex PCR, while the TCRdb copy is restricted to in-frame clones and leaves out a portion. The table lists approximately 150,000 clones, under 90% of them singletons, with approximately 8% in the top ten. The specimen sequenced was PBMCs. The receptors shown here come from a man aged 45 to 65 with head and neck cancer.

The chain uses TRBV5-1 and TRBJ2-3, with a possible D match to TRBD2 (6 bases). Trimming took off 0 bases at V and 3 bases at J, with 14 bases between the two ends. Germline CDR1 is SGHRS and CDR2 is YFSETQ. The CDR3 length is 16 residues. This CDR3 reads CASSLGVADLTDTQYF. In nucleotides, the CDR3 is TGCGCCAGCAGCTTGGGAGTAGCGGACCTGACAGATACGCAGTATTTT.

This clone was counted once. The rearrangement joins TRBV11-2 to TRBJ2-7; D gene uncertain. Germline CDR1 and CDR2: SGHAT and FQNNGV. Trimming cost V 6 bases and J 9 bases, with 21 bases left between them. This CDR3 is built from 14 residues. The CDR3 bases are TGTGCCAGCAGTTTACTCCCCCCCTTACAGATGCAGTACTTC. Amino acid sequence: CASSLLPPLQMQYF. The complete variable domain, with remaining parts taken from reference TRBV11-2 and TRBJ2-7, reads EAGVAQSPRYKIIEKRQSVAFWCNPISGHATLYWYQQILGQGPKLLIQFQNNGVVDDSQLPKDRFSAERLKGVDSTLKIQPAKLEDSAVYLCASSLLPPLQMQYFGPGTRLTVT.

V is TRBV10-1 and J is TRBJ1-1; no clear D. The germline gives CDR1 WNHNN, CDR2 SYGVQD (reference sequence). The ends were cut back, 0 bases at V and 1 base at J, with 6 bases in the middle. The CDR3 consists of 14 residues. The chain's CDR3 is CASSESVENTEAFF. The CDR3 nucleotides read TGCGCCAGCAGTGAGTCGGTGGAGAACACTGAAGCTTTCTTT.

The chain joins TRBV6-1 to TRBJ1-5, with 7 bases that match TRBD1. V shed 1 base and J 7 bases; nucleotides not matched to a gene: 4. The CDR3 has 14 residues. Germline CDR1 MNHNS, CDR2 SASEGT. This CDR3 is CASSEGQGGQPQHF. The CDR3 region has the DNA TGTGCCAGCAGTGAAGGGCAGGGGGGGCAGCCCCAGCATTTT.

This chain uses TRBV7-2 with TRBJ2-7; D unclear. This CDR3 is built from 13 residues. V dropped 7 bases and J dropped 5 bases, with 15 bases sitting between them. The germline CDR1 and CDR2 sequences are SGHTA and FQGNSA. The CDR3 sequence: CASTIERSDEQYF. The CDR3 DNA reads TGTGCCAGCACCATCGAGCGATCCGACGAGCAGTACTTC.